These 18 T cell receptor beta chains came from one sample sequenced in a study of T cells in Graves' hyperthyroidism and ophthalmopathy. There were TCR beta CDR3 regions amplified from RNA transcripts. The HTBI primer set served for first-round RT-PCR of the TCR CDR3. TCRdb independently ran MiXCR on the multiplex PCR reads; one entry per CDR3 protein. The repertoire holds about 380,000 distinct CDR3 sequences, with 13% as singletons. The material sequenced was blood. These receptors all come from a man between 25 and 39 years old with Graves' hyperthyroidism that later progressed to Graves' ophthalmopathy.

Notes on this clonotype: Given a much more abundant clone one base away, this may be a read error. V is TRBV5-1 and J is TRBJ2-7; D remains ambiguous. This CDR3 is built from 14 residues. Germline-derived CDR1 and CDR2 are SGHRS and YFSETQ. V lost 2 bases to trimming and J lost 1 base, with 10 bases between them. The CDR3 sequence: CASSLLAVSYEQYF. The CDR3 nucleotides are TGCGCCAGCAGCTTACTGGCGGTTTCCTACGAGCAGTACTTC.

This clonotype was seen at least ten times. This chain connects TRBV28 to TRBJ1-1, with TRBD1 matching over 8 bases. V shed 4 bases, J shed 1 base, and the junction held 2 bases outside the gene matches. The CDR3 is 14 residues long. CDR1 and CDR2 from the germline V gene are MDHEN and SYDVKM. The CDR3: CASSWDRPNTEAFF. The CDR3 DNA sequence: TGTGCCAGCAGTTGGGACAGGCCGAACACTGAAGCTTTCTTT.

This clonotype was seen a few times. V usage is TRBV28 and J usage is TRBJ2-1; no definite D call. V shed 5 bases and J shed 2 bases, with 13 bases lying between them. The CDR3 sequence is 15 residues long. Germline lookup yields CDR1 MDHEN and CDR2 SYDVKM. The CDR3 loop is CASSTRPATYNEQFF. The CDR3 DNA follows: TGTGCCAGCAGTACCCGCCCGGCGACCTACAATGAGCAGTTCTTC.

The chain couples TRBV12-3 or TRBV12-4 to TRBJ1-5; D unclear. CDR3 length: 11 residues. The V end lost 8 bases, the J end lost 4 bases, and 6 bases lay between the germline ends. The CDR3 DNA is TGTGCCAGCGGGGTGAATCAGCCCCAGCATTTT. Protein product: CASGVNQPQHF.

The chain couples TRBV28 to TRBJ1-1, with 8 bases lining up with TRBD1. The trim removed 6 bases at V and 13 bases at J, leaving 13 bases unmatched. This CDR3 spans 13 amino acids. The germline CDR1 and CDR2 sequences are MDHEN and SYDVKM. The CDR3 loop reads CASSRQGRLEGFF. The CDR3 nucleotides are TGTGCCAGCAGCCGACAGGGGAGGTTAGAGGGTTTCTTT.

This clonotype has a handful of counts. This chain joins TRBV20-1 and TRBJ2-1; D not resolved. The CDR3 has 12 residues. Germline V gives CDR1 DFQATT, CDR2 SNEGSKA (reference sequence). With 6 bases removed from V and 8 bases from J, the gap between germline ends came to 14 bases. The CDR3 loop reads CSARGSGDEQFF. The CDR3 nucleotides are TGCAGTGCCCGAGGTTCGGGTGATGAGCAGTTCTTC.

Comment on this clonotype: A read error is possible here, since a much larger clone lies one base away. This chain uses TRBV3-1 with TRBJ2-5; D may be TRBD2 (7 bases). Germline CDR1 and CDR2: LGHDT and YNNKEL (reference sequence). Trimming removed 4 bases from V and 5 bases from J, with 11 bases in between. The CDR3 runs 13 residues. The CDR3 DNA follows: TGTGCCAGCAGCCCCGGGGGGCCGGAGACCCAGTACTTC. Translation: CASSPGGPETQYF.

This clonotype was seen repeatedly, ten times or more. The chain couples TRBV20-1 to TRBJ2-7; D is perhaps TRBD1 (5 bases). Germline CDR1 DFQATT, CDR2 SNEGSKA (reference sequence). Deletions cut 3 bases from V and 4 bases from J, with 7 bases between. The CDR3 sequence is 11 residues long. The CDR3 sequence is CSASRDYEQYF. The CDR3 bases are TGCAGTGCTAGCAGGGATTACGAGCAGTACTTC.

This chain links TRBV6-1 with TRBJ2-2; TRBD1 matches 7 bases. The germline V gene encodes CDR1 MNHNS and CDR2 SASEGT. Trimming at V came to 3 bases and at J to 4 bases, leaving 5 bases not matched to a gene. This CDR3 comprises 15 residues. Here the CDR3 reads CASSERGRGTGELFF. The CDR3 nucleotides are TGTGCCAGCAGTGAGAGGGGGCGAGGCACCGGGGAGCTGTTTTTT.

This clonotype showed up just a few times. The chain carries TRBV5-1 and TRBJ1-3, with a weak D call TRBD1 (5 bases). V was cut by 0 bases and J by 2 bases, with 12 bases left in between. The CDR3 loop spans 16 amino acids. CDR1 SGHRS and CDR2 YFSETQ come from the germline V gene. The DNA for the CDR3 is TGCGCCAGCAGCTTGGGCGGGACCCAGGCTGGAAACACCATATATTTT. Its protein product is CASSLGGTQAGNTIYF.

There are many counts of this clonotype. V and J are TRBV27 and TRBJ2-1; possible D gene TRBD2, 5 bases. The CDR3 loop spans 14 amino acids. The ends were cut back, 5 bases at V and 5 bases at J, with 13 bases in the middle. CDR1 is MNHEY and CDR2 is SMNVEV in the germline V gene (reference sequence). This CDR3 is CASSPELADNEQFF. The CDR3 region has the DNA TGTGCCAGCAGTCCCGAGCTAGCAGACAATGAGCAGTTCTTC.

This clonotype came up many times. The chain employs TRBV11-2 and TRBJ2-5; 7 bases line up with TRBD2. Unmatched junction bases numbered 13, after V lost 3 bases and J lost 9 bases. The CDR3 runs to 15 residues. Germline CDR1 is SGHAT and CDR2 is FQNNGV. This CDR3 is CASSLAVPSRGAQYF. Here the CDR3 DNA reads TGTGCCAGCAGCTTGGCAGTACCCTCCCGGGGGGCCCAGTACTTC.

This clonotype was observed a few times. The chain carries TRBV29-1 and TRBJ1-1; D may be TRBD1 (6 bases). Germline values: CDR1 SQVTM, CDR2 ANQGSEA. Trimming removed 0 bases at V and 3 bases at J, with 20 bases between. CDR3 size: 17 residues. DNA for the CDR3: TGCAGCGTTGAAGACCGGGGGGGGCTGGGTTGGTACACTGAAGCTTTCTTT. It is translated as CSVEDRGGLGWYTEAFF.

This clonotype has just a few counts. With a much larger clone just one base away, this may be a read error. The genes are TRBV28 and TRBJ1-4; TRBD1 matches 11 bases. The germline gives CDR1 MDHEN, CDR2 SYDVKM. J was trimmed by 8 bases and V by 5 bases; bases with no gene match: 7. CDR3 size: 15 residues. This chain's CDR3 is CASSPGRTGGEKLFF. CDR3 nucleotide sequence: TGTGCCAGCAGTCCTGGTAGGACAGGGGGCGAAAAACTGTTTTTT.

CDR3 nucleotides: TGCGCCAGCAGTTCCGGGACAGGGGGTCTATCCACAGATACGCAGTATTTT. Translation gives CASSSGTGGLSTDTQYF. The V gene is TRBV5-1, the J gene TRBJ2-3; 11 bases fit TRBD1. With V trimmed by 5 bases and J by 2 bases, 10 bases remained unmatched. The CDR3 runs 17 residues. CDR1 is SGHRS, CDR2 YFSETQ, per germline.

This clonotype was observed many times. The J gene is TRBJ1-2, the V gene TRBV12-3 or TRBV12-4; 7 nucleotides line up with TRBD1. The J segment lost 5 bases and the V segment lost 1 base, leaving 4 bases of the junction unmatched. The CDR3 sequence is 14 residues long. CDR3 coding DNA: TGTGCCAGCAGTTTAGGTCGCAGGGGGTATGGCTACACCTTC. Translating it yields CASSLGRRGYGYTF.

This clonotype came up a few times. Mismatch with germline at one junction end may stem from a read error. The chain carries TRBV7-7 and TRBJ2-1; TRBD1 matches 9 bases. The germline V gene has CDR1 SSHAT and CDR2 FNYEAQ (reference sequence). The CDR3 is 16 amino acids. CDR3 loop: CASSPYHRGPYNEQFF. DNA for the CDR3: TGTGCTAGCAGCCCTTACCACAGGGGGCCCTACAATGAGCAGTTCTTC.

V gene TRBV9 combines with J gene TRBJ1-2, with D maybe TRBD1 (5 bases). Trimming shortened V by 4 bases and J by 6 bases, and 13 bases separated the two germline ends. This CDR3 is 13 amino acids long. The V gene's germline CDR1 is SGDLS and CDR2 YYNGEE. CDR3 coding DNA: TGTGCCAGCAGCCTACAGAGGGGCGATGGCTACACCTTC. This codes for CASSLQRGDGYTF.